The rows below give T cell receptor beta chains drawn from one sample of a study of early T cells in non-severe SARS-CoV-2 infection. MiXCR, run by TCRdb on the 5' RACE reads, gives a single entry per CDR3 protein. The table has some 40,000 distinct CDR3 sequences, approximately 4.1% seen once. The sequencing input was whole blood. All receptors derive from an adult who was a healthcare worker with PCR-confirmed SARS-CoV-2 infection or an uninfected control (not recorded which). CDR3s include the opening cysteine and the closing phenylalanine or tryptophan. D genes are given only for firm matches. A clone size is listed for some rows: how often the clone was seen (once, few, many), or a class if it is expanded.

many	-	TRBV24-1	TRBJ1-2	CATSDPGVSYGYTF	TGTGCCACCAGTGACCCCGGAGTCTCCTATGGCTACACCTTC
many	-	TRBV28	TRBJ2-7	CAARVAEGSYEQYF	TGTGCCGCTAGGGTGGCAGAGGGGTCCTACGAGCAGTACTTC
many	-	TRBV28	TRBJ2-2	CASGGGSSNAGELFF	TGTGCCAGCGGCGGAGGGTCTAGTAACGCCGGGGAGCTGTTTTTT
-	-	TRBV15	TRBJ2-5	CATSRVDGEETQYF	TGTGCCACCAGCAGAGTAGACGGCGAAGAGACCCAGTACTTC
few	TRBD1	TRBV7-2	TRBJ2-2	CASSLEGTDTGELFF	TGTGCCAGCAGCTTAGAGGGGACAGACACCGGGGAGCTGTTTTTT
many	TRBD2	TRBV7-9	TRBJ2-4	CASNPSGSMGDIQYF	TGTGCCAGCAACCCTAGCGGGAGCATGGGAGACATTCAGTACTTC
many	-	TRBV30	TRBJ2-2	CACPTRTANTGELFF	TGTGCCTGTCCGACCCGTACTGCGAACACCGGGGAGCTGTTTTTT
many	-	TRBV3-1	TRBJ2-1	CASSQDFSGNEQFF	TGTGCCAGCAGCCAAGATTTTAGCGGCAATGAGCAGTTCTTC
many	TRBD2	TRBV6-5	TRBJ2-2	CASSYSGRAGRELFF	TGTGCCAGCAGTTACTCCGGGAGGGCCGGCAGGGAGCTGTTTTTT
-	-	TRBV4-1	TRBJ2-3	CASSQVGTDTQYF	TGCGCCAGCAGCCAAGTTGGAACGGATACGCAGTATTTT
many	TRBD2	TRBV27	TRBJ2-1	CASSPLKAGGPHEQFF	TGTGCCAGCAGTCCCCTGAAAGCGGGAGGGCCCCATGAGCAGTTCTTC
-	-	TRBV12-3/TRBV12-4	TRBJ2-1	CASRRTTGSSYNEQFF	TGTGCCAGCAGGAGAACGACTGGGAGCTCCTACAATGAGCAGTTCTTC
-	TRBD1	TRBV5-1	TRBJ2-7	CASSGTGPEQYF	TGCGCCAGCAGCGGGACAGGTCCCGAGCAGTACTTC
many	TRBD1	TRBV15	TRBJ1-5	CATSRDRGQLNQPQHF	TGTGCCACCAGCAGAGATCGGGGACAGCTAAATCAGCCCCAGCATTTT
few	-	TRBV7-9	TRBJ1-1	CASSFGGDGTEAFF	TGTGCCAGCAGCTTCGGGGGTGATGGCACTGAAGCTTTCTTT
many	TRBD2	TRBV24-1	TRBJ2-1	CATSELGREGDEQFF	TGTGCCACCAGTGAACTGGGACGGGAGGGCGATGAGCAGTTCTTC
-	TRBD1	TRBV28	TRBJ1-3	CASSTSRQMWQGAGNTIYF	TGTGCCAGCAGTACCTCCCGGCAAATGTGGCAGGGGGCTGGAAACACCATATATTTT
many	TRBD1	TRBV20-1	TRBJ1-5	CSASHTGANQPQHF	TGCAGTGCTAGTCACACAGGGGCTAATCAGCCCCAGCATTTT
many	-	TRBV7-9	TRBJ2-3	CASSGGLHSTDTQYF	TGTGCCAGCAGTGGAGGGTTGCATAGCACAGATACGCAGTATTTT
many	-	TRBV12-3/TRBV12-4	TRBJ1-2	CASQVTGGSGGYTF	TGTGCCAGTCAAGTCACCGGGGGATCAGGGGGCTACACCTTC
many	-	TRBV30	TRBJ1-2	CAWSFAGGYTF	TGTGCCTGGAGTTTCGCGGGTGGCTACACCTTC
many	-	TRBV12-3/TRBV12-4	TRBJ2-1	CASSFLAHEQFF	TGTGCCAGCAGTTTCCTAGCCCATGAGCAGTTCTTC
few	-	TRBV24-1	TRBJ2-2	CATSGRSGELFF	TGTGCCACCAGTGGCAGATCCGGGGAGCTGTTTTTT
-	TRBD2	TRBV7-9	TRBJ2-2	CASSGLAGELFF	TGTGCCAGCAGCGGACTAGCCGGGGAGCTGTTTTTT
many	-	TRBV19	TRBJ1-2	CASTNRDGYTF	TGTGCCAGTACGAACAGGGATGGCTACACCTTC
many	TRBD2	TRBV7-9	TRBJ2-2	CASRSSGNTGELFF	TGTGCCAGCAGATCTAGCGGGAACACCGGGGAGCTGTTTTTT
many	-	TRBV7-7	TRBJ2-3	CASSLGSSRTDTQYF	TGTGCTAGCAGCTTAGGGTCTAGTCGCACAGATACGCAGTATTTT
many	TRBD2	TRBV3-1	TRBJ2-5	CASSLGLAEQETQYF	TGTGCCAGCAGCCTGGGACTAGCGGAACAAGAGACCCAGTACTTC
-	-	TRBV2	TRBJ1-1	CASSERWGNTEAFF	TGTGCCAGCAGTGAAAGGTGGGGGAACACTGAAGCTTTCTTT
many	TRBD2	TRBV7-2	TRBJ2-7	CASSLIIAGAREQYF	TGTGCCAGCAGCTTGATTATAGCGGGAGCTAGGGAGCAGTACTTC
many	TRBD2	TRBV11-2	TRBJ2-1	CASSARAGGNNEQFF	TGTGCCAGCAGCGCCCGGGCGGGAGGCAACAATGAGCAGTTCTTC
many	-	TRBV4-3	TRBJ1-1	CASSQDAQVNTEAFF	TGCGCCAGCAGCCAAGACGCACAGGTGAACACTGAAGCTTTCTTT
many	-	TRBV6-6	TRBJ1-6	CASSEYYNSPLHF	TGTGCCAGCAGCGAGTACTATAATTCACCCCTCCACTTT
many	TRBD2	TRBV3-1	TRBJ2-7	CASSRGASGSYEQYF	TGTGCCAGCAGCCGTGGGGCTAGCGGTTCCTACGAGCAGTACTTC
many	TRBD2	TRBV5-6	TRBJ2-1	CASSLWAGGVNEQFF	TGTGCCAGCAGCTTGTGGGCGGGAGGGGTCAATGAGCAGTTCTTC
few	TRBD1	TRBV18	TRBJ1-1	CASTSYGQVMNTEAFF	TGTGCCAGCACAAGCTATGGACAGGTAATGAACACTGAAGCTTTCTTT
many	-	TRBV7-6	TRBJ2-7	CASSLAYGGSSYEQYF	TGTGCCAGCAGCTTAGCTTACGGCGGAAGCTCCTACGAGCAGTACTTC